The entry that follows covers one T cell receptor (beta chain) sequence. Its antigen is unknown. The study reverse transcribed the entire isolated RNA, so it sequenced expressed TCRB transcripts. The assay was immunoSEQ multiplex PCR, and TCRdb's table has in-frame clones only and misses some. The data contain around 45,000 clones, roughly 40% of them singletons. The source of the sample is a study of beta chain features in type 1 diabetes. Study-wide results and caveats: Type 1 diabetes patients had TCRB CDR3s that were shorter (moderately but significantly so) in all four CD4+ subsets.

V lost 4 bases and J lost 3, with 10 bases in between. This CDR3 has 14 residues. Germline CDR1 and CDR2: LNHDA and SQIVND (reference sequence). This chain joins TRBV19 and TRBJ2-1, with TRBD1 as a possible D gene (7 bases). This TCR was sampled from a man younger than 40 with type 1 diabetes. The source material was stem cell memory CD4+ T cells from blood. CDR3 region: CASSTGDSYNEQFF. CDR3 in DNA: TGTGCCAGTAGTACGGGGGACAGCTACAATGAGCAGTTCTTC.